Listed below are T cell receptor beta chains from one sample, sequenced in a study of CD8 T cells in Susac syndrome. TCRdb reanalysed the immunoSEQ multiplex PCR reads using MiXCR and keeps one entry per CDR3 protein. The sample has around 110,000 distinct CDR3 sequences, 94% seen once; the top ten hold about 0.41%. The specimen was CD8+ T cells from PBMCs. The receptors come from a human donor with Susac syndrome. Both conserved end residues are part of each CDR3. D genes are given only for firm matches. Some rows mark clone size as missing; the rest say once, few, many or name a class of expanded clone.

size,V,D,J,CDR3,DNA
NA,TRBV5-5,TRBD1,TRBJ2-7,CASSPRGTGVHEQYF,TGTGCCAGCAGCCCGCGGGGGACAGGGGTCCACGAGCAGTACTTC
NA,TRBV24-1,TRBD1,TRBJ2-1,CATSGSTGGEYNEQFF,TGTGCCACCAGTGGCTCGACAGGGGGCGAGTACAATGAGCAGTTCTTC
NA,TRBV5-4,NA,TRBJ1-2,CASSLGTEEQIYGYTF,TGTGCCAGCAGCCTGGGGACTGAGGAACAGATCTATGGCTACACCTTC
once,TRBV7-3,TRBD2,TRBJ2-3,CASSLSHGGLAGFSDTQYF,TGTGCCAGCAGCTTAAGTCACGGCGGACTAGCGGGGTTCTCAGATACGCAGTATTTT
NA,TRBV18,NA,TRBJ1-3,CASSPEVDFSGNTIYF,TGTGCCAGCTCTCCTGAGGTCGATTTCTCTGGAAACACCATATATTTT
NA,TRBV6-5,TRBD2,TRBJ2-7,CAAGDYEQYF,TGTGCCGCGGGGGACTACGAGCAGTACTTC
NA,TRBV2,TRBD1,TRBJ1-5,CASCRIAGQEGQPQHF,TGTGCCAGCTGCCGTATTGCAGGACAGGAAGGGCAGCCCCAGCATTTT
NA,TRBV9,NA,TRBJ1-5,CASSVGPRSNQPQHF,TGTGCCAGCAGCGTAGGTCCGAGAAGCAATCAGCCCCAGCATTTT
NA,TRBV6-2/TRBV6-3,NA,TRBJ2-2,CASTLLSGELFF,TGTGCCAGCACACTCCTGTCCGGGGAGCTGTTTTTT
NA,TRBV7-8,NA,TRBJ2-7,CASSSVGYEQYF,TGTGCCAGCAGCTCGGTGGGCTACGAGCAGTACTTC
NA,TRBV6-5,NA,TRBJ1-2,CASSSGRDSTF,TGTGCCAGCAGTTCCGGGCGGGATTCGACCTTC
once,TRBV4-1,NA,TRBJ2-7,CASRSVRSSGSAEQYF,TGCGCCAGTCGATCGGTGCGGAGTAGTGGGTCGGCCGAGCAGTACTTC
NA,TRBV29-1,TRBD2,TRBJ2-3,CSVVLAGGLDTQYF,TGCAGCGTCGTCCTAGCGGGGGGGCTGGATACGCAGTATTTT
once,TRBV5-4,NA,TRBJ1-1,CASSQEGTEAFF,TGTGCCAGCAGCCAAGAGGGTACTGAAGCTTTCTTT
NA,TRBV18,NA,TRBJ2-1,CASSPTIVRDYNEQFF,TGTGCCAGCTCACCAACCATTGTGAGGGACTACAATGAGCAGTTCTTC
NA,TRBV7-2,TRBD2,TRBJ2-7,CASSFSGDYYEQYF,TGTGCCAGCAGCTTTAGCGGGGACTACTACGAGCAGTACTTC
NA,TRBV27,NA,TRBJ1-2,CASSLSKGGVRGYTF,TGTGCCAGCAGTTTATCGAAGGGCGGGGTTAGAGGCTACACCTTC
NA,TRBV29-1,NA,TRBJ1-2,CSVEDPTGYGYTF,TGCAGCGTTGAAGACCCGACAGGATATGGCTACACCTTC
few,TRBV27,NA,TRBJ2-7,CASSLGEGYEQYF,TGTGCCAGCAGTTTGGGCGAAGGCTACGAGCAGTACTTC
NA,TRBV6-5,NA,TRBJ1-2,CASSYSYSLTGYTF,TGTGCCAGCAGTTACTCTTACTCCCTAACGGGCTACACCTTC
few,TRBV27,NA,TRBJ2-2,CASSLWGTGELFF,TGTGCCAGCAGTTTATGGGGGACCGGGGAGCTGTTTTTT
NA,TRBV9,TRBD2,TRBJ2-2,CASSPSGGNTGELFF,TGTGCCAGCAGCCCTAGCGGGGGGAACACCGGGGAGCTGTTTTTT
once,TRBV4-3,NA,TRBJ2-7,CASSQGGGIDEQYF,TGCGCCAGCAGCCAAGGGGGGGGCATCGACGAGCAGTACTTC
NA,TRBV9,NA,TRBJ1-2,CASSQAGENYGYTF,TGTGCCAGCAGCCAAGCGGGGGAGAACTATGGCTACACCTTC
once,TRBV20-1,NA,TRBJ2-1,CSARDKAGSYNEQFF,TGCAGTGCTAGAGATAAAGCGGGCTCCTACAATGAGCAGTTCTTC
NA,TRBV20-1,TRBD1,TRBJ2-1,CSARVGTGGNEQFF,TGCAGTGCTAGAGTTGGGACAGGGGGCAATGAGCAGTTCTTC
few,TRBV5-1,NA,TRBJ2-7,CASKGDYEQYF,TGCGCCAGCAAGGGTGACTACGAGCAGTACTTC
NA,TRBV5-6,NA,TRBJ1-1,CASSLLWGEAFF,TGTGCCAGCAGCTTACTTTGGGGTGAAGCTTTCTTT
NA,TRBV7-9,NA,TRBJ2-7,CASSAEQGHEQYF,TGTGCCAGCAGCGCCGAACAGGGACACGAGCAGTACTTC
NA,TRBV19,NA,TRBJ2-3,CASSIREWTDTQYF,TGTGCCAGTAGTATACGGGAATGGACAGATACGCAGTATTTT
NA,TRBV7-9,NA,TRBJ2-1,CASSLQYEQFF,TGTGCCAGCAGCTTACAATATGAGCAGTTCTTC
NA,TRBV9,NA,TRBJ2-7,CASSVARSSYEQYF,TGTGCCAGCAGCGTAGCTCGAAGCTCCTACGAGCAGTACTTC